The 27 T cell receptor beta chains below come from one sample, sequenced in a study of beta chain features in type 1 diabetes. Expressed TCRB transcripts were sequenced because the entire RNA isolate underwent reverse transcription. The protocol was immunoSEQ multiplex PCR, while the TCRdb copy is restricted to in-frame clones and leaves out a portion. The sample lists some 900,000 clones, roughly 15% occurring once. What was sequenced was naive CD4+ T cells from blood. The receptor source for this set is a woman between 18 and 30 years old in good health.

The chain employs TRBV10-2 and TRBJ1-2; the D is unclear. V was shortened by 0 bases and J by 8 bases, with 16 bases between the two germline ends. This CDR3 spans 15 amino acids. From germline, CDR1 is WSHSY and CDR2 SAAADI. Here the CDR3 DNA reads TGCGCCAGCAGTGAGTCTACGGGGAGTTTAGAGGGCTACACCTTC. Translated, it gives CASSESTGSLEGYTF.

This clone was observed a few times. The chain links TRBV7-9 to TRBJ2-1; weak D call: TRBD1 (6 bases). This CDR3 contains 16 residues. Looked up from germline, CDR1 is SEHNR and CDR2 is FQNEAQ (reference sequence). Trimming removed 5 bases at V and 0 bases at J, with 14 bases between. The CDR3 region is CASSDPARGSYNEQFF. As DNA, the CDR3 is TGTGCCAGCAGCGACCCTGCCAGGGGCTCCTACAATGAGCAGTTCTTC.

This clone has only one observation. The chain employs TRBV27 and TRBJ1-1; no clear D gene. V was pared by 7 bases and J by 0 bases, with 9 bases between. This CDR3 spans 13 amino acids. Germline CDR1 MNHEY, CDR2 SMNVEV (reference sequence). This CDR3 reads CASINGVNTEAFF. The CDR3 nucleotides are TGTGCCAGCATAAATGGTGTGAACACTGAAGCTTTCTTT.

This CDR3 reads CASSPALQVTYEQYF. CDR3 bases: TGTGCCAGCAGCCCGGCGTTACAGGTTACCTACGAGCAGTACTTC. The chain uses TRBV7-3 and TRBJ2-7; the D gene is possibly TRBD1 (5 bases). The germline gives CDR1 SGHTA, CDR2 FQGTGA. The CDR3 extends over 15 amino acids. The germline V and J ends were trimmed by 5 bases and 2 bases, with 16 bases remaining between them.

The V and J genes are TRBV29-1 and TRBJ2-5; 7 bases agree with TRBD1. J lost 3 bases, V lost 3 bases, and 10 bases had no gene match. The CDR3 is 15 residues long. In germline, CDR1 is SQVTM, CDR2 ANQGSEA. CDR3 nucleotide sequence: TGCAGCGTTGACGGGATACAGGGGTGGAAAGAGACCCAGTACTTC. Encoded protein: CSVDGIQGWKETQYF.

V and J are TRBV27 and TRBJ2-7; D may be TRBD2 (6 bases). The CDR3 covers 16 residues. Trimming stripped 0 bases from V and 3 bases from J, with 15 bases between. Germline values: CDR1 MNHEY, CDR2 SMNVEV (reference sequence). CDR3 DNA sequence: TGTGCCAGCAGTTTATCCGGACCACACGGGGGCTACGAGCAGTACTTC. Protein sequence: CASSLSGPHGGYEQYF.

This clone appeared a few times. For the CDR3, the DNA is TGTGCCAGCAGCTTAGACTCGGGGGTGCGTTACGAGCAGTACTTC. The encoded protein is CASSLDSGVRYEQYF. The chain recombines TRBV7-2 with TRBJ2-7, with D perhaps matching TRBD2 (6 bases). This CDR3 is 15 amino acids long. V was pared by 1 base and J by 4 bases, with 14 bases between. Germline assignment: CDR1 SGHTA and CDR2 FQGNSA.

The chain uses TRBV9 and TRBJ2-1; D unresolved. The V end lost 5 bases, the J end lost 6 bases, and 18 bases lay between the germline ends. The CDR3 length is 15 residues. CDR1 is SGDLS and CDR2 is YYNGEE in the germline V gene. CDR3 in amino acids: CASSLSSAHGNEQFF. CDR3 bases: TGTGCCAGCAGTCTTAGTTCGGCCCACGGCAATGAGCAGTTCTTC.

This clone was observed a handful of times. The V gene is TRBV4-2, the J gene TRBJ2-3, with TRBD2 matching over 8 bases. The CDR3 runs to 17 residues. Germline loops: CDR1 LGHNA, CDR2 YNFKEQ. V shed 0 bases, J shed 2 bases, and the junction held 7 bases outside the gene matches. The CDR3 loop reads CASSQDTSGGTTDTQYF. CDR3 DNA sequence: TGTGCCAGCAGCCAAGATACGAGCGGGGGAACCACAGATACGCAGTATTTT.

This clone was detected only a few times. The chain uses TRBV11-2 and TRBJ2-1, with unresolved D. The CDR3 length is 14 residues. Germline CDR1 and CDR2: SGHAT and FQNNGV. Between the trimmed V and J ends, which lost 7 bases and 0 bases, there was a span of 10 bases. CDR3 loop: CASNTQSSYNEQFF. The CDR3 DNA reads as TGTGCCAGCAACACACAGAGCTCCTACAATGAGCAGTTCTTC.

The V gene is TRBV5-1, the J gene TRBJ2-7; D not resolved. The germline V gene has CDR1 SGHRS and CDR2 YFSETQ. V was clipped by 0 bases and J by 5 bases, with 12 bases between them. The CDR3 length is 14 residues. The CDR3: CASSLGSPPNEQYF. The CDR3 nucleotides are TGCGCCAGCAGCTTGGGTTCCCCACCGAACGAGCAGTACTTC.

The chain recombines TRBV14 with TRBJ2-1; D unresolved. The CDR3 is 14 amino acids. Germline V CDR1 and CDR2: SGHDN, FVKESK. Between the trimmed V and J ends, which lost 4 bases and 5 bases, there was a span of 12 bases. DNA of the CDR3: TGTGCCAGCAGCCCCAACCTAGTGGACAATGAGCAGTTCTTC. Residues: CASSPNLVDNEQFF.

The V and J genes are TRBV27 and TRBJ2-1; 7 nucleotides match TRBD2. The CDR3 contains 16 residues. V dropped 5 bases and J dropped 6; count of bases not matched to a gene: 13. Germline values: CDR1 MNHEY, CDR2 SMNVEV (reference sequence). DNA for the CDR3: TGTGCCAGCAGTCACAATCGGGGGGTAACGCTCAATGAGCAGTTCTTC. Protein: CASSHNRGVTLNEQFF.

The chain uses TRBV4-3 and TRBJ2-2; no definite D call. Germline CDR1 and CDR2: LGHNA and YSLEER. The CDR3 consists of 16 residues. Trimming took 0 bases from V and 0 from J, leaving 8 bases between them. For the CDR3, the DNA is TGCGCCAGCAGCCAAGAGACTGCCCCGAACACCGGGGAGCTGTTTTTT. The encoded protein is CASSQETAPNTGELFF.

DNA of the CDR3: TGTGCCTGCCACCGGGACAGGGGGCGGTACGAGCAGTACTTC. It is translated as CACHRDRGRYEQYF. V is TRBV6-6 and J is TRBJ2-7, with TRBD1 matching 12 bases. Losses at the gene ends were 11 bases for V and 4 bases for J; bases not matched to a gene: 9. CDR3 length: 14 residues. The germline V gene has CDR1 MNHNY and CDR2 SVGAGI (reference sequence).

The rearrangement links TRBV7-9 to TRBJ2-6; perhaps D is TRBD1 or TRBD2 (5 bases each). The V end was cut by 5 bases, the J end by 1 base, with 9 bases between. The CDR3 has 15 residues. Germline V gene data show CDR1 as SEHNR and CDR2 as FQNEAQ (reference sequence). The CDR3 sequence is CASSARGSGANVLTF. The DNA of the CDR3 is TGTGCCAGCAGCGCGAGGGGTTCTGGGGCCAACGTCCTGACTTTC. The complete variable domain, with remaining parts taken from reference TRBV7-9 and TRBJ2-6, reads DTGVSQNPRHKITKRGQNVTFRCDPISEHNRLYWYRQTLGQGPEFLTYFQNEAQLEKSRLLSDRFSAERPKGSFSTLEIQRTEQGDSAMYLCASSARGSGANVLTFGAGSRLTVL.

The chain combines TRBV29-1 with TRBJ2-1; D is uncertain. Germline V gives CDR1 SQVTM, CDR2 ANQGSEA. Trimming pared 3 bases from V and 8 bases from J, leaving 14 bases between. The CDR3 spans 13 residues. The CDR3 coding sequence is TGCAGCGTTGAGTCCTTCAGGTGGGATGAGCAGTTCTTC. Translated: CSVESFRWDEQFF.

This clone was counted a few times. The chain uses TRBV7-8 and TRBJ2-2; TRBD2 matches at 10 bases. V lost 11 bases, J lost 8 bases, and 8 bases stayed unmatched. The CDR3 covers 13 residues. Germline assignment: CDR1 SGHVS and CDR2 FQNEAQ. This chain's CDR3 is CAGKREGMGELFF. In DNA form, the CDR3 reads TGTGCCGGCAAGCGGGAGGGCATGGGGGAGCTGTTTTTT.

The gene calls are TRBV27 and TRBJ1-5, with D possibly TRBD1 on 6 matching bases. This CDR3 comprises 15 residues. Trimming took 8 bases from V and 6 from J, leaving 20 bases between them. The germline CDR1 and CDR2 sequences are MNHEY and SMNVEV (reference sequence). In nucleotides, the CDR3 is TGTGCCAGCCGCCGGAACGGACAGAGCGGTCAGCCCCAGCATTTT. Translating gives CASRRNGQSGQPQHF.

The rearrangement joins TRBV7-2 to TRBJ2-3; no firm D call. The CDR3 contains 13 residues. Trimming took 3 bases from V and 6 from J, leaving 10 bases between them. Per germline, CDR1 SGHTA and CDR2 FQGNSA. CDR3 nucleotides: TGTGCCAGCAGCTTGGGGTATAGGGATACGCAGTATTTT. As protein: CASSLGYRDTQYF.

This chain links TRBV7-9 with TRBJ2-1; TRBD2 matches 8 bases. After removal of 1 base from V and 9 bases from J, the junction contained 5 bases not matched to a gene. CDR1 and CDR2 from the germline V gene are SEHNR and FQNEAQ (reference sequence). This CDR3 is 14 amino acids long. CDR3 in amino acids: CASSLGSGIGEQFF. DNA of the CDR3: TGTGCCAGCAGCTTAGGTAGCGGGATCGGTGAGCAGTTCTTC. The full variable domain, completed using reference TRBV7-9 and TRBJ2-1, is DTGVSQNPRHKITKRGQNVTFRCDPISEHNRLYWYRQTLGQGPEFLTYFQNEAQLEKSRLLSDRFSAERPKGSFSTLEIQRTEQGDSAMYLCASSLGSGIGEQFFGPGTRLTVL.

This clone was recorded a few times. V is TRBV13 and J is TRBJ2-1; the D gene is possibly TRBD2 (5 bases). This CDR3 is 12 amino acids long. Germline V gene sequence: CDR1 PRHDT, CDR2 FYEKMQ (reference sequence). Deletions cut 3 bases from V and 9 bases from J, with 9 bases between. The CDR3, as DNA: TGTGCCAGCAGCTTTCTACGGGGTGAGCAGTTCTTC. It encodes CASSFLRGEQFF.

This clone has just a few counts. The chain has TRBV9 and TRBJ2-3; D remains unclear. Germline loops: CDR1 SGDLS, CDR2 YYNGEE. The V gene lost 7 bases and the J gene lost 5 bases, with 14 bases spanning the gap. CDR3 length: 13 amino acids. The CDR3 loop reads CASVGNVGDTQYF. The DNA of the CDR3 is TGTGCCAGCGTGGGCAACGTGGGAGATACGCAGTATTTT.

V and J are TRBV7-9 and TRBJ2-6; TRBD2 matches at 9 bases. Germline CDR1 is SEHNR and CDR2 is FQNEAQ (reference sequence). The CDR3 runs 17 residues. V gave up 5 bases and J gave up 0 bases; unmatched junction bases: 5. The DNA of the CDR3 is TGTGCCAGCAGCCTCGGACTAGCGCGCTCTGGGGCCAACGTCCTGACTTTC. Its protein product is CASSLGLARSGANVLTF.

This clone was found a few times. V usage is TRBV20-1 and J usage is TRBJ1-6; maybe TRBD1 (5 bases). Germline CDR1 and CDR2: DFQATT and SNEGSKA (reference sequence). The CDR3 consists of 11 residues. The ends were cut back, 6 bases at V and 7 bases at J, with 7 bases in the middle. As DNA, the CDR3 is TGCAGTGCCAAGGGGAATTCACCCCTCCACTTT. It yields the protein CSAKGNSPLHF.

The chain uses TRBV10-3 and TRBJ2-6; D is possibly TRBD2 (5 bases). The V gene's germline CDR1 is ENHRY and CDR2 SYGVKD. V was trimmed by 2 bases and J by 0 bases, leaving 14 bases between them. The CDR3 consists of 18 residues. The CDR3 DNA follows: TGTGCCATCAGTGAGATGGCCGGCCGGGGCTCTGGGGCCAACGTCCTGACTTTC. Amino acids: CAISEMAGRGSGANVLTF.

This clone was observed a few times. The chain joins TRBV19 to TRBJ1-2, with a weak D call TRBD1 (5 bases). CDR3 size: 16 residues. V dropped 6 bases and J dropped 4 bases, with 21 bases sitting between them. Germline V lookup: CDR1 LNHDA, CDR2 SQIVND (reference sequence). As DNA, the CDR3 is TGTGCCAGTAGCAGTCCTGAGTCGGGGCAGATCTATGGCTACACCTTC. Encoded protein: CASSSPESGQIYGYTF.